This T cell receptor (beta chain) is drawn from a study of early T cells in non-severe SARS-CoV-2 infection. This clonotype appeared a few times. The CDR3 contains 14 residues. Germline CDR1 is LNHNV and CDR2 is YYDKDF (reference sequence). V dropped 3 bases and J dropped 2 bases, with 8 bases sitting between them. The TCR library protocol was used to attach unique molecular identifiers. These identifiers were attached to individual cDNA molecules. TCRdb passed the 5' RACE reads through MiXCR, listing each CDR3 protein once. The top ten clones hold over 2% of a sample with about 94,000 distinct CDR3 sequences, around 14% of them seen once.

Sequenced input: whole blood. This rearrangement joins TRBV15 to TRBJ1-5; a possible D gene is TRBD1 (5 bases). The clonotype originates from an adult who was a healthcare worker with PCR-confirmed SARS-CoV-2 infection or an uninfected control (not recorded which). CDR3 DNA sequence: TGTGCCACCAGCAGGACGGGGGGCAATCAGCCCCAGCATTTT. Residues: CATSRTGGNQPQHF. Using reference TRBV15 and TRBJ1-5 for the parts outside the CDR3, the full variable domain is DAMVIQNPRYQVTQFGKPVTLSCSQTLNHNVMYWYQQKSSQAPKLLFHYYDKDFNNEADTPDNFQSRRPNTSFCFLDIRSPGLGDTAMYLCATSRTGGNQPQHFGDGTRLSIL.